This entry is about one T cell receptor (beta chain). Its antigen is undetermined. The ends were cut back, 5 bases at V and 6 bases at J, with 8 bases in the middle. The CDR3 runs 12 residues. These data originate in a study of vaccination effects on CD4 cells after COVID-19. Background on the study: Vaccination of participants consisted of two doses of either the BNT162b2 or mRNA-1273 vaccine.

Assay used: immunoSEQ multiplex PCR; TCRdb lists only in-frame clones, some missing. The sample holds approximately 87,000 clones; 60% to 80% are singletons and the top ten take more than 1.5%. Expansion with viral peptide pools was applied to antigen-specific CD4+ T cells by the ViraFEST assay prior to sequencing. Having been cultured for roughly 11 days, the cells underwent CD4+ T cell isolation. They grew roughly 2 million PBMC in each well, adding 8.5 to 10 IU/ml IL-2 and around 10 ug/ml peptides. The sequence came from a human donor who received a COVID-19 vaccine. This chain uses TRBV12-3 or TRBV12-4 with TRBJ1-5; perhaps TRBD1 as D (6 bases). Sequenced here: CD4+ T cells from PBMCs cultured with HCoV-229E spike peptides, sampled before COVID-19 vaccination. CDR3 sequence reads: CASSIQGQPQHF. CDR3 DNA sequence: TGTGCCAGCAGTATACAGGGTCAGCCCCAGCATTTT.